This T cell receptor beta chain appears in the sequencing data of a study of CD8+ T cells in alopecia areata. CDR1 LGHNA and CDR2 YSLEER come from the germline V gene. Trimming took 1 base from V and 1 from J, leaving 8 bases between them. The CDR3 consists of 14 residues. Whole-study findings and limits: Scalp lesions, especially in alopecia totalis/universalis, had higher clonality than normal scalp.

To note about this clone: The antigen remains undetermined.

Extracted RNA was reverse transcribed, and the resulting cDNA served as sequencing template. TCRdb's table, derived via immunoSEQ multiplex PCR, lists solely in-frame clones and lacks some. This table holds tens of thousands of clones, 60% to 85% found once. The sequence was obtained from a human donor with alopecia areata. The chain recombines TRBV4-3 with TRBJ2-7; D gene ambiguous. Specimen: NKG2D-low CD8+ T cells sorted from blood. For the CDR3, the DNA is TGCGCCAGCAGCCAAGTCCCTTGGTCCTACGAGCAGTACTTC. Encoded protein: CASSQVPWSYEQYF.